The 15 T cell receptor beta chains given below trace back to one sample, sequenced in a study of blood T cells in healthy people across ages. The use of a sample-barcoded 5' primer and a J-beta primer mix characterized a second PCR of roughly 7 to 11 cycles. One entry per CDR3 protein results from TCRdb running MiXCR on the 5' RACE reads. Of around 800,000 distinct CDR3 sequences listed, roughly 24% are singletons. The sample was also linked to a second study, of T cells of mothers and their children.

Sequencing was carried out using blood. The receptors were sampled from a boy aged 5 to 17 in good health.

This clonotype was found a few times. V and J are TRBV6-5 and TRBJ2-7; 10 bases are a match to TRBD2. This CDR3 is 18 amino acids long. Germline assignment: CDR1 MNHEY and CDR2 SVGAGI. J was trimmed by 3 bases and V by 0 bases; bases with no gene match: 11. The CDR3 reads CASSYSRQRGGPHYEQYF. Written as DNA, the CDR3 is TGTGCCAGCAGTTACTCGAGGCAGCGGGGGGGCCCACACTACGAGCAGTACTTC.

The chain carries TRBV7-2 and TRBJ1-2; D possibly corresponds to TRBD1 (5 bases). V lost 5 bases, J lost 8 bases, and 24 bases lay in between. CDR3 length: 16 residues. Germline CDR1 SGHTA, CDR2 FQGNSA. For the CDR3, the DNA is TGTGCCAGCAGCCACTCATACGGGGGTTTAGTAGGGGGCTACACCTTC. It specifies CASSHSYGGLVGGYTF.

This clonotype was found many times. V gene TRBV20-1 combines with J gene TRBJ1-2; D is ambiguous. V gave up 2 bases and J gave up 8 bases, with 15 bases separating them. CDR1 and CDR2 (germline): DFQATT, SNEGSKA (reference sequence). CDR3 size: 13 residues. The CDR3 DNA reads TGCAGTGCTAGAAGCCTCGCTGCTGTGGGCTACACCTTC. This codes for CSARSLAAVGYTF.

In its sample, this clonotype was seen a few times. The chain carries TRBV10-3 and TRBJ2-7; 7 bases are shared with TRBD2. V lost 2 bases to trimming and J lost 0 bases; unmatched junction nucleotides: 4. Germline CDR1 reads ENHRY; CDR2 reads SYGVKD. CDR3 length: 15 amino acids. CDR3 in DNA: TGTGCCATCAGTGAGGGCGGGAGCACCTCCTACGAGCAGTACTTC. As protein: CAISEGGSTSYEQYF.

This clonotype was recorded a few times. V gene TRBV5-1 combines with J gene TRBJ1-4; D call uncertain. The length of the CDR3 is 13 residues. V lost 1 base and J lost 8, with 9 bases in between. From germline, CDR1 is SGHRS and CDR2 YFSETQ. The CDR3 DNA is TGCGCCAGCAGCTTGAGTCCGAACGAAAAACTGTTTTTT. This codes for CASSLSPNEKLFF. Based on the CDR3 plus reference TRBV5-1 and TRBJ1-4, the full variable domain is KAGVTQTPRYLIKTRGQQVTLSCSPISGHRSVSWYQQTPGQGLQFLFEYFSETQRNKGNFPGRFSGRQFSNSRSEMNVSTLELGDSALYLCASSLSPNEKLFFGSGTQLSVL.

The chain joins TRBV6-2 or TRBV6-3 to TRBJ2-2, with 8 positions matching TRBD1. This CDR3 has 15 amino acids. Germline assignment: CDR1 MNHEY and CDR2 SVGEGT. V shed 4 bases, J shed 7 bases, and the junction held 8 bases outside the gene matches. This chain's CDR3 is CASSWRAGGLGELFF. The CDR3 DNA reads TGTGCCAGCAGTTGGAGGGCAGGGGGCCTCGGGGAGCTGTTTTTT.

The gene calls are TRBV29-1 and TRBJ2-7; 9 nucleotides agree with TRBD1. This CDR3 region has 14 residues. Trimming at V came to 8 bases and at J to 1 base, leaving 9 bases not matched to a gene. Germline lookup yields CDR1 SQVTM and CDR2 ANQGSEA. CDR3 residues: CSTQTGGRSYEQYF. The CDR3 nucleotides are TGCAGCACCCAGACAGGGGGTAGATCCTACGAGCAGTACTTC.

This chain joins TRBV29-1 and TRBJ2-1, with D perhaps TRBD2 (6 bases). The DNA end favors TRBJ2-5, so the J call may be wrong. This CDR3 is built from 15 residues. Germline assignment: CDR1 SQVTM and CDR2 ANQGSEA. The CDR3 spells CSAARGYWDEETQYF. The CDR3 coding sequence is TGCAGCGCCGCGCGGGGATATTGGGATGAAGAGACCCAGTACTTC.

The rearrangement links TRBV20-1 to TRBJ2-5; 10 positions agree with TRBD1. The J call is in doubt because the DNA end fits TRBJ2-1 better. The CDR3 covers 15 residues. Germline V gene sequence: CDR1 DFQATT, CDR2 SNEGSKA (reference sequence). This CDR3 is CSARGPGQGMNEQFF. Here the CDR3 DNA reads TGCAGTGCTAGAGGGCCGGGACAGGGGATGAATGAGCAGTTCTTC.

The genes are TRBV19 and TRBJ2-2; no clear D. Trimming removed 7 bases from V and 3 bases from J, with 9 bases in between. The germline V gene has CDR1 LNHDA and CDR2 SQIVND (reference sequence). The CDR3 contains 13 residues. For the CDR3, the DNA is TGTGCCAGTAAGGGCTTAGACACCGGGGAGCTGTTTTTT. Translating gives CASKGLDTGELFF.

The rearrangement links TRBV6-6 to TRBJ2-3, with 11 bases matching TRBD2. Germline CDR1 MNHNY, CDR2 SVGAGI (reference sequence). This CDR3 contains 13 residues. V dropped 9 bases and J dropped 5; count of bases not matched to a gene: 4. The CDR3 DNA reads TGTGCCAGTATAGCGGGGGGGCAAGATACGCAGTATTTT. Translated: CASIAGGQDTQYF.

This clonotype was observed a handful of times. The J gene is TRBJ1-1, the V gene TRBV18; TRBD1 matches 7 bases. This CDR3 spans 14 amino acids. The germline V gene has CDR1 KGHSH and CDR2 LQKENI. V dropped 3 bases and J dropped 5; count of bases not matched to a gene: 6. CDR3 amino acids: CASSPEGAKTEAFF. In DNA form, the CDR3 reads TGTGCCAGCTCACCGGAGGGGGCCAAGACTGAAGCTTTCTTT.

The chain links TRBV20-1 to TRBJ2-7, with TRBD1 matching over 8 bases. This CDR3 has 14 residues. The germline CDR1 and CDR2 sequences are DFQATT and SNEGSKA (reference sequence). V shed 8 bases and J 0 bases; nucleotides not matched to a gene: 9. The CDR3 here is CSLPKDRGSYEQYF. CDR3 DNA sequence: TGCAGTCTCCCGAAAGACAGGGGCTCCTACGAGCAGTACTTC.

This clonotype was counted between two and nine times. The V gene is TRBV25-1, the J gene TRBJ1-4; D remains ambiguous. This CDR3 is 16 amino acids long. V was pared by 1 base and J by 5 bases, with 14 bases between. CDR1 and CDR2 (germline): MGHDK, SYGVNS. The DNA for the CDR3 is TGTGCCAGCAGTGAATCTTCTGGCCCCTTCAATGAAAAACTGTTTTTT. This gives the protein CASSESSGPFNEKLFF.

This clonotype was seen a few times. The chain couples TRBV27 to TRBJ2-5; 8 bases are a match to TRBD2. The CDR3 runs 17 residues. Germline CDR1 is MNHEY and CDR2 is SMNVEV (reference sequence). The V and J ends lost 2 bases and 2 bases, in that order; junction bases with no gene match: 10. The chain's CDR3 is CASSLLVAGGPQETQYF. CDR3 nucleotide sequence: TGTGCCAGCAGTTTACTCGTGGCGGGGGGACCGCAAGAGACCCAGTACTTC.